This T cell receptor (beta chain) was observed in a study of cytomegalovirus exposure and HLA in healthy donors. With 60 Vbeta and 13 Jbeta primers, the PCR was carried out. This table comes from immunoSEQ multiplex PCR, and its TCRdb copy is limited to in-frame clones, with some not included. Among 75,000 to 100,000 clones listed, around 75% were seen once. The trim removed 2 bases at V and 1 base at J, leaving 1 base unmatched. The CDR3 spans 16 residues. From germline, CDR1 is SGDLS and CDR2 YYNGEE. General study findings and limits: There were about 160 TCR beta chains listed as cytomegalovirus-associated. According to an earlier analysis, most TCR beta V segments yielded productive rearrangements about 87% or about 30% of the time.

Comment on this clone: Antigen: not known. This sample also contains other DNA sequences that code for the same CDR3.

The chain links TRBV9 to TRBJ2-2, with 11 positions matching TRBD1. Sequenced sample: PBMCs. This sequence originates from a man younger than 35 in good health and CMV-seropositive. The CDR3 spells CASSVGQGVNTGELFF. Here the CDR3 DNA reads TGTGCCAGCAGCGTGGGACAGGGGGTGAACACCGGGGAGCTGTTTTTT.